This is a list of T cell receptor beta chains from one sample in a study of regulatory T cells in long-lasting Graves disease. Using its own MiXCR run on the multiplex PCR reads, TCRdb lists one record per CDR3 protein. In the table there are some 330,000 distinct CDR3 sequences, roughly 12% of which are singletons. The data were also submitted as part of a second study, on T cells in Graves' hyperthyroidism and ophthalmopathy.

The sequencing used peripheral blood mononuclear cells (PBMCs), collected at new diagnosis, from a patient treated with antithyroid drugs. Receptor source: a woman younger than 35 with Graves disease. The CDR3 runs from the conserved cysteine through the conserved F or W. Each record gives: V gene, D gene, clone size, J gene, CDR3 protein, CDR3 DNA. The D gene is left open where the match is weak. Clone size is stated in some rows and not others, as once, few, many or a class when expanded.

v_call: TRBV24-1; d_call: TRBD2; clone_size: .; j_call: TRBJ2-1; cdr3_aa: CATRKGRGGNDNEQFF; cdr3_nt: TGTGCCACCAGAAAGGGTCGCGGGGGGAATGACAATGAGCAGTTCTTC
v_call: TRBV7-8; d_call: .; clone_size: many; j_call: TRBJ1-1; cdr3_aa: CASSYTTGGNTEAFF; cdr3_nt: TGTGCCAGCAGTTACACTACGGGCGGTAACACTGAAGCTTTCTTT
v_call: TRBV5-5; d_call: TRBD1; clone_size: few; j_call: TRBJ2-5; cdr3_aa: CASSEAGTGVETQYF; cdr3_nt: TGTGCCAGCAGCGAGGCTGGGACAGGGGTTGAGACCCAGTACTTC
v_call: TRBV6-4; d_call: .; clone_size: few; j_call: TRBJ1-6; cdr3_aa: CASSDPAPGEVNSPLHF; cdr3_nt: TGTGCCAGCAGTGACCCCGCTCCCGGGGAGGTTAATTCACCCCTCCACTTT
v_call: TRBV7-2; d_call: TRBD2; clone_size: many; j_call: TRBJ2-1; cdr3_aa: CASSLAVAGGRLNEQFF; cdr3_nt: TGTGCCAGCAGCTTAGCCGTAGCGGGGGGCCGCCTAAATGAGCAGTTCTTC
v_call: TRBV20-1; d_call: TRBD1; clone_size: many; j_call: TRBJ2-7; cdr3_aa: CSARGTGSSYEQYF; cdr3_nt: TGCAGTGCTAGGGGGACAGGGAGCTCCTACGAGCAGTACTTC
v_call: TRBV28; d_call: .; clone_size: many; j_call: TRBJ2-7; cdr3_aa: CASCTGYEQYF; cdr3_nt: TGTGCCAGCTGCACAGGCTACGAGCAGTACTTC
v_call: TRBV19; d_call: .; clone_size: few; j_call: TRBJ1-6; cdr3_aa: CASSLGRNSYNSPLHF; cdr3_nt: TGTGCCAGTAGCCTGGGGAGGAACTCCTATAATTCACCCCTCCACTTT
v_call: TRBV20-1; d_call: TRBD1; clone_size: many; j_call: TRBJ2-5; cdr3_aa: CSDTGGTGGRKTQYF; cdr3_nt: TGCAGTGATACGGGGGGGACAGGGGGTAGGAAGACCCAGTACTTC
v_call: TRBV6-2/TRBV6-3; d_call: .; clone_size: few; j_call: TRBJ2-1; cdr3_aa: CASMGVSYNEQFF; cdr3_nt: TGTGCCAGCATGGGGGTCTCCTACAATGAGCAGTTCTTC
v_call: TRBV28; d_call: .; clone_size: many; j_call: TRBJ2-7; cdr3_aa: CAHGERAGVRRSEQYF; cdr3_nt: TGTGCTCACGGCGAACGGGCCGGGGTCCGTCGCTCCGAGCAGTACTTC
v_call: TRBV5-4; d_call: .; clone_size: .; j_call: TRBJ2-5; cdr3_aa: CASSLGPLTGSPRPQETQYF; cdr3_nt: TGTGCCAGCAGCTTGGGACCCTTGACCGGGTCCCCGAGGCCTCAAGAGACCCAGTACTTC
v_call: TRBV19; d_call: .; clone_size: once; j_call: TRBJ2-5; cdr3_aa: CASSIGLMKTQYF; cdr3_nt: TGTGCCAGTAGTATAGGGTTGATGAAGACCCAGTACTTC